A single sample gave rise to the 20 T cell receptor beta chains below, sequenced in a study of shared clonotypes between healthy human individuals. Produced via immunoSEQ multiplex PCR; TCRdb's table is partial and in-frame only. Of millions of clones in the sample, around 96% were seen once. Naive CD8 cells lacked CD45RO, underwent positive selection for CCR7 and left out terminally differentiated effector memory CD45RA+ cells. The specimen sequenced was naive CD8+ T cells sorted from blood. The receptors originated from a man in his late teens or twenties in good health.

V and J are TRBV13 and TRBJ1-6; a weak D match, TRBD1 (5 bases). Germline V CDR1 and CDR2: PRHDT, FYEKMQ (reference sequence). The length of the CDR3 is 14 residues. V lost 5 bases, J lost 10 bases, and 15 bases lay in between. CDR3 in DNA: TGTGCCAGCAGCACAATGGGGGGGGAGTCACCCCTCCACTTT. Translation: CASSTMGGESPLHF.

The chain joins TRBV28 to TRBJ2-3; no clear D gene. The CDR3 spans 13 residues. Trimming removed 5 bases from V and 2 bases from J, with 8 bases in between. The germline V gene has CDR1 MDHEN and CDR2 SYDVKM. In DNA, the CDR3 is TGTGCCAGCAGTCCTACATACACAGATACGCAGTATTTT. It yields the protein CASSPTYTDTQYF.

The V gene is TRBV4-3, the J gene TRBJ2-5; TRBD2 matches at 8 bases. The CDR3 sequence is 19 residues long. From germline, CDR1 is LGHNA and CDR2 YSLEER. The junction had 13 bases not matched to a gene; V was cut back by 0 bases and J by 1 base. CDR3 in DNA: TGCGCCAGCAGCCAAGATGCCCGGGGGGGACCAGAGATCCAAGAGACCCAGTACTTC. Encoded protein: CASSQDARGGPEIQETQYF.

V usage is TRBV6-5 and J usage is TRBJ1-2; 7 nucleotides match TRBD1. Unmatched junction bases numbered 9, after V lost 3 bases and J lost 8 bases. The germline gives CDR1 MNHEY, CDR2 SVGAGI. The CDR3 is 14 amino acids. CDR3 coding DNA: TGTGCCAGCAGTTATCGAGAGGGGGCGAGGGGCTACACCTTC. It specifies CASSYREGARGYTF.

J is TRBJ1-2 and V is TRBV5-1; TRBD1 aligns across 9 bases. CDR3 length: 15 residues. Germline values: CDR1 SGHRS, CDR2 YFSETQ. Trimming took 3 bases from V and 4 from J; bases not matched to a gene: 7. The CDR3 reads CASSSTGGELYGYTF. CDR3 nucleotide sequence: TGCGCCAGCAGCTCGACAGGGGGGGAACTCTATGGCTACACCTTC.

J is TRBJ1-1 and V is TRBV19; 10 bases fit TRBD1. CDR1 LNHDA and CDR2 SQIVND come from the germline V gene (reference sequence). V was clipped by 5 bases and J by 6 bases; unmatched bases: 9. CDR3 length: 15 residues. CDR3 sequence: CASSLGTGDWAEAFF. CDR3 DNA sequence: TGTGCCAGTAGTCTTGGGACAGGGGATTGGGCTGAAGCTTTCTTT.

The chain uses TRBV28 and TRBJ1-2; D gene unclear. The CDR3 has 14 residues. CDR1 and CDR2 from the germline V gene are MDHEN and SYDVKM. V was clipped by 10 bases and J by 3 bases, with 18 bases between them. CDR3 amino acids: CATFFQLGDYGYTF. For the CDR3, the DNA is TGTGCCACTTTCTTTCAACTGGGTGACTATGGCTACACCTTC.

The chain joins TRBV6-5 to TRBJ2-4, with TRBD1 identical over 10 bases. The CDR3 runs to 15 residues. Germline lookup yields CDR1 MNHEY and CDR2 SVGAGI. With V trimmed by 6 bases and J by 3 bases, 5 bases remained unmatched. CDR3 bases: TGTGCCAGCAGGCCTGGGACAGGGGTCAAAAACATTCAGTACTTC. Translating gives CASRPGTGVKNIQYF.

The CDR3 DNA reads as TGCGCCAGCAGCCCGATGACTAGCGGGGGGAGCTCCTACAATGAGCAGTTCTTC. The encoded protein is CASSPMTSGGSSYNEQFF. The chain carries TRBV5-1 and TRBJ2-1; TRBD2 agrees at 13 bases. With 4 bases clipped from V and 0 bases from J, the junction kept 7 bases outside the gene matches. Germline values: CDR1 SGHRS, CDR2 YFSETQ. CDR3 length: 18 residues.

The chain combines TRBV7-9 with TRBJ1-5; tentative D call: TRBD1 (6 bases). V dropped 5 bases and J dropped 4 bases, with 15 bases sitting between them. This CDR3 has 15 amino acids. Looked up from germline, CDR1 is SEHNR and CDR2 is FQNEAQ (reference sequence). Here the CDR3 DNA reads TGTGCCAGCAGCCCCACAGGGCCGGGAAATCAGCCCCAGCATTTT. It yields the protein CASSPTGPGNQPQHF.

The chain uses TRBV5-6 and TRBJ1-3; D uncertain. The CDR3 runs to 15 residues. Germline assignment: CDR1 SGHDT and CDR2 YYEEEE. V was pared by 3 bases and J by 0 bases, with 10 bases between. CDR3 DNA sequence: TGTGCCAGCAGCTATGGACCCGTCTCTGGAAACACCATATATTTT. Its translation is CASSYGPVSGNTIYF.

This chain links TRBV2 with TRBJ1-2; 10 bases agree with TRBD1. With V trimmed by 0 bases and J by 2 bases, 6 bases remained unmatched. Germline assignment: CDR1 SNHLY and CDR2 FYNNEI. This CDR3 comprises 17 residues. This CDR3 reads CASSEAAGQGWNYGYTF. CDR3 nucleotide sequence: TGTGCCAGCAGTGAAGCTGCGGGACAGGGGTGGAACTATGGCTACACCTTC.

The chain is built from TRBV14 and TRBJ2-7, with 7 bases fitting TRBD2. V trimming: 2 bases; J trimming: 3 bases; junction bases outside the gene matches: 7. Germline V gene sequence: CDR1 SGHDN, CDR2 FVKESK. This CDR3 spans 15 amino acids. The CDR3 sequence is CASSQIAGGIYEQYF. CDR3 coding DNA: TGTGCCAGCAGCCAAATAGCGGGCGGAATCTACGAGCAGTACTTC.

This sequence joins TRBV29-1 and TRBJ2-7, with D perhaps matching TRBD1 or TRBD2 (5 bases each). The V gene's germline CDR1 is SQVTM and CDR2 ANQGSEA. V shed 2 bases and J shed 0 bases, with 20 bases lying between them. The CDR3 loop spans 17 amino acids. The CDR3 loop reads CSVELQKTAGSSYEQYF. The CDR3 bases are TGCAGCGTTGAACTCCAGAAAACGGCAGGGAGCTCCTACGAGCAGTACTTC.

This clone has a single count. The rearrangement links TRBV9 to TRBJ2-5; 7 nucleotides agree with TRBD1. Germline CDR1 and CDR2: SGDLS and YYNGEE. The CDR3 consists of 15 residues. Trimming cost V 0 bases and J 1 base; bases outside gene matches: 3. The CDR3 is CASSVEGGAQETQYF. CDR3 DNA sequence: TGTGCCAGCAGCGTAGAAGGGGGCGCCCAAGAGACCCAGTACTTC.

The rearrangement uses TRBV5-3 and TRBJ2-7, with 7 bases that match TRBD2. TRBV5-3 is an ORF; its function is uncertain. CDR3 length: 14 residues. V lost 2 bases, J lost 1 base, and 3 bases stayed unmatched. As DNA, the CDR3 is TGTGCCAGAAGCTTCCGGGGGGTGTCCTACGAGCAGTACTTC. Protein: CARSFRGVSYEQYF.

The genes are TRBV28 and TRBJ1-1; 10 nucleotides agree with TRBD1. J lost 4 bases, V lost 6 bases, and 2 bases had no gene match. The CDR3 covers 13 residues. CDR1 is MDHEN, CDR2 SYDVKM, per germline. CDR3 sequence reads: CASRDRGATEAFF. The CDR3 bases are TGTGCCAGCAGGGACAGGGGGGCCACTGAAGCTTTCTTT.

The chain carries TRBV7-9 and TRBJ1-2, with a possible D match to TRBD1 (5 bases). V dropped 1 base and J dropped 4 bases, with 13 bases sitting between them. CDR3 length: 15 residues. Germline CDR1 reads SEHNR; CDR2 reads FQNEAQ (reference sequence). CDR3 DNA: TGTGCCAGCAGCTTAGGTCTAGGGACGGTCTATGGCTACACCTTC. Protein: CASSLGLGTVYGYTF.

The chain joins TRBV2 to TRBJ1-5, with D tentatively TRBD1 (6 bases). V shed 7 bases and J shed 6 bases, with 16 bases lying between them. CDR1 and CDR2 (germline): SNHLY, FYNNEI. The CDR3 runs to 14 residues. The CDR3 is CASMVGGASQPQHF. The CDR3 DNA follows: TGTGCCAGCATGGTGGGGGGGGCGAGTCAGCCCCAGCATTTT.

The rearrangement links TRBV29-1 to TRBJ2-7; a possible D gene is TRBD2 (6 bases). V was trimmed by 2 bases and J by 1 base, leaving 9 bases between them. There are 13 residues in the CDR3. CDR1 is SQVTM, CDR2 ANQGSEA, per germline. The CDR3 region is CSVEWRGSYEQYF. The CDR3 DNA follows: TGCAGCGTTGAATGGAGGGGATCCTACGAGCAGTACTTC.